The 5 T cell receptor beta chains below all came from one sample that was sequenced in a study of OX40 agonist ivuxolimab in advanced cancers. Only in-frame clones appear in the TCRdb table, and some are missing; sequencing was by immunoSEQ multiplex PCR. The sample records approximately 83,000 clones, about 85% being singletons. The source material was CD4+ or CD8+ T cells sorted from blood, sampled in a trial of the OX40 agonist ivuxolimab. These receptor sequences come from an adult with an advanced solid tumor such as melanoma, head and neck, liver or kidney cancer.

This chain uses TRBV6-5 with TRBJ2-7; D is perhaps TRBD1 or TRBD2 (5 bases each). The CDR3 loop spans 14 amino acids. Germline V gene sequence: CDR1 MNHEY, CDR2 SVGAGI. The germline V and J ends were trimmed by 7 bases and 3 bases, with 16 bases remaining between them. CDR3 sequence reads: CASIKTGTDYEQYF. The CDR3 DNA reads as TGTGCCAGCATCAAAACCGGGACCGACTACGAGCAGTACTTC.

V and J are TRBV9 and TRBJ2-1, with D possibly called TRBD1 or TRBD2 (5 bases each). Trimming cost V 0 bases and J 6 bases, with 10 bases left between them. CDR1 is SGDLS, CDR2 YYNGEE, per germline. This CDR3 is built from 14 residues. The CDR3 nucleotides read TGTGCCAGCAGCGTAGGGGGGTCTGGCAATGAGCAGTTCTTC. Protein product: CASSVGGSGNEQFF. Full variable domain (outside the CDR3, taken from reference TRBV9 and TRBJ2-1): DSGVTQTPKHLITATGQRVTLRCSPRSGDLSVYWYQQSLDQGLQFLIQYYNGEERAKGNILERFSAQQFPDLHSELNLSSLELGDSALYFCASSVGGSGNEQFFGPGTRLTVL.

CDR3 residues: CASSLVRSWDEQFF. CDR3 sequence (DNA): TGTGCCAGCAGCTTAGTACGGAGCTGGGATGAGCAGTTCTTC. The rearrangement joins TRBV7-9 to TRBJ2-1; no reliable D call. Germline V lookup: CDR1 SEHNR, CDR2 FQNEAQ (reference sequence). The length of the CDR3 is 14 residues. The V gene lost 1 base and the J gene lost 8 bases, with 12 bases spanning the gap.

The rearrangement joins TRBV4-3 to TRBJ2-1, with TRBD2 matching 12 bases. With 1 base clipped from V and 8 bases from J, the junction kept 3 bases outside the gene matches. This CDR3 has 15 amino acids. CDR1 is LGHNA, CDR2 YSLEER, per germline. CDR3 loop: CASSQATSGSDEQFF. CDR3 nucleotides: TGCGCCAGCAGCCAAGCGACTAGCGGGAGCGATGAGCAGTTCTTC.

This chain links TRBV6-6 with TRBJ2-7, with D perhaps TRBD1 or TRBD2 (7 bases each). V was trimmed by 0 bases and J by 4 bases, leaving 10 bases between them. The CDR3 consists of 14 residues. Germline V lookup: CDR1 MNHNY, CDR2 SVGAGI (reference sequence). DNA for the CDR3: TGTGCCAGCAGTTACTCTCAGGGGGGGTACGAGCAGTACTTC. Encoded protein: CASSYSQGGYEQYF.